This record looks at one T cell receptor beta chain sequence and its context. CDR3 size: 14 residues. Deletions cut 3 bases from V and 12 bases from J, with 18 bases between. Germline CDR1 is MNHEY and CDR2 is SMNVEV (reference sequence). Original data processing: For nucleated cells, counts were estimated from reference gene primer amplification. TCRdb's copy holds only in-frame clones and misses some; the assay was immunoSEQ multiplex PCR. The V and J calls and clone size come from that table; D and trimming were worked out from the DNA. The sample yields about 310,000 clones, more than 75% seen once. These data belong to a study of blood T cell repertoires in COVID-19. Looking at the study overall: Sites in the United States, Italy and Spain provided acute and convalescent COVID-19 samples.

The clonotype was recovered from a man between 50 and 59 years old with active or convalescent COVID-19. Sequencing input: peripheral blood. This chain links TRBV27 with TRBJ1-5; tentatively, D is TRBD1 (6 bases). The CDR3: CASSFSPNRDLQHF. CDR3 DNA sequence: TGTGCCAGCAGTTTTTCTCCAAACAGGGATCTCCAGCATTTT.